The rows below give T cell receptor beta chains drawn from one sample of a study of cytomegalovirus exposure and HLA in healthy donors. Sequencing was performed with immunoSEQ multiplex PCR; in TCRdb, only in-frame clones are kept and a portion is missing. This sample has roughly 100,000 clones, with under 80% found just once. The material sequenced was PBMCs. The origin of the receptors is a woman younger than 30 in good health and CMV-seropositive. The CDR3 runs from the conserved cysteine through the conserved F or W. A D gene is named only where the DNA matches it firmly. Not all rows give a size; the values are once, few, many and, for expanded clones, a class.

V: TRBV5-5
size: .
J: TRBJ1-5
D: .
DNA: TGTGCCAGCAGCTTGGGGCTGGGGGGGAATCAGCCCCAGCATTTT
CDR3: CASSLGLGGNQPQHF

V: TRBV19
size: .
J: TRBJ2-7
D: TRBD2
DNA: TGTGCCAGTAGTCCCCACTTGGCGGGGGGTACCTACGAGCAGTACTTC
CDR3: CASSPHLAGGTYEQYF

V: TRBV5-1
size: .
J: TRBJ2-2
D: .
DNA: TGCGCCAGCGCCTCTCAGGGATTAAACACCGGGGAGCTGTTTTTT
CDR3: CASASQGLNTGELFF

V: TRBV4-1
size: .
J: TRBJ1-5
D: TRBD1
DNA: TGCGCCAGCAGCCAAGGACAGGGTAGCAATCAGCCCCAGCATTTT
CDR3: CASSQGQGSNQPQHF

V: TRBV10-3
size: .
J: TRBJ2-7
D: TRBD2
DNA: TGTGCCACCGAACTAGCGGGAAATTCCTACGAGCAGTACTTC
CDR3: CATELAGNSYEQYF

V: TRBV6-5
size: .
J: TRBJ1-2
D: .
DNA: TGTGCCAGCAGTTACTCGAGGGCAAGCGATTATGGCTACACCTTC
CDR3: CASSYSRASDYGYTF

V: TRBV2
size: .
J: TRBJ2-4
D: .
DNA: TGTGCCAGCAGTGATAAAGGGACTCTAGCCAAAAACATTCAGTACTTC
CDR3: CASSDKGTLAKNIQYF

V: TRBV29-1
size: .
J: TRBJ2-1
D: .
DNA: TGCAGCGTTGACGGGGGGCATTACAATGAGCAGTTCTTC
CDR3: CSVDGGHYNEQFF

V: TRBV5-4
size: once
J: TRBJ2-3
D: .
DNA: TGTGCCAGCAGCTTGGGGGGCCGTGGCACAGATACGCAGTATTTT
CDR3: CASSLGGRGTDTQYF

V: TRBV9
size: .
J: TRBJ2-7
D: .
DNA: TGTGCCAGCAGCGTAGCATCGGGCGGGGCCTACGAGCAGTACTTC
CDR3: CASSVASGGAYEQYF

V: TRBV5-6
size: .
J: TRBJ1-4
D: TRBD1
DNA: TGTGCCAGCAGCTCCCTCGGACAGGGCCAGGTCGAAAAACTGTTTTTT
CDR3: CASSSLGQGQVEKLFF

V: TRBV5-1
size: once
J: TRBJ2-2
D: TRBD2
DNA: TGCGCCAGCAGTTCTAGCGGGAACACCGGGGAGCTGTTTTTT
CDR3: CASSSSGNTGELFF

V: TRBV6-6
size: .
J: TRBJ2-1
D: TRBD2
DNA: TGTGCCAGCAGTCCTTCCGCGGGAGTAAGCAATGAGCAGTTCTTC
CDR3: CASSPSAGVSNEQFF

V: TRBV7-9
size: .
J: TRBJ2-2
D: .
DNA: TGTGCCAGCAGCTCTTCGCAGGCCACCGGGGAGCTGTTTTTT
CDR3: CASSSSQATGELFF

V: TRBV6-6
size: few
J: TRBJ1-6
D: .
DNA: TGTGCCAGCAGTCCACGTAGGGGAAGTGGGGATTCACCCCTCCACTTT
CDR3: CASSPRRGSGDSPLHF

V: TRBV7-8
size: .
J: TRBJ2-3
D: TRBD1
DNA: TGTGCCAGCAGCTTCCAGGGGGCCGCCGGGGCAGATACGCAGTATTTT
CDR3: CASSFQGAAGADTQYF

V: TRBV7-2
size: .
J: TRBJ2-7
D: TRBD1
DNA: TGTGCCAGCAGCAACCGCATCCGGACAGGAGCCTACGAGCAGTACTTC
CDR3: CASSNRIRTGAYEQYF

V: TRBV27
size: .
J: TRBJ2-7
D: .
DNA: TGTGCCAGCAGTTTTGTTGGAGTCTACGAGCAGTACTTC
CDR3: CASSFVGVYEQYF

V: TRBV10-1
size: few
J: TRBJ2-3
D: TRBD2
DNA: TGCGCCAGCAGTCGCGGGGGAGCGACAGATACGCAGTATTTT
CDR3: CASSRGGATDTQYF

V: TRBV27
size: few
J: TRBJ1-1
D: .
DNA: TGTGCCACCCTAGGGGATAACACTGAAGCTTTCTTT
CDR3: CATLGDNTEAFF

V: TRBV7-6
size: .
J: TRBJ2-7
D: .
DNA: TGTGCCAGCAGCCTAGGGAGCCTTAGCTCCTACGAGCAGTACTTC
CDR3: CASSLGSLSSYEQYF

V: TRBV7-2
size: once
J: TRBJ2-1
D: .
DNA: TGTGCCAGCAGCCCTACCTCAAGTCCTTACAATGAGCAGTTCTTC
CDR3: CASSPTSSPYNEQFF

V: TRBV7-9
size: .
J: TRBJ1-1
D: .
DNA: TGTGCCAGCAGCTTTTCTTCTCTACAGGGAAACACTGAAGCTTTCTTT
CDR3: CASSFSSLQGNTEAFF

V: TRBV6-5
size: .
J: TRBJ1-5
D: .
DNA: TGTGCCAGCAGTCCGGTTAGCAATCAGCCCCAGCATTTT
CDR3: CASSPVSNQPQHF

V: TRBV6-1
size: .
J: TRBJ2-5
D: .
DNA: TGTGCCAGCAGTTCTAGCATCAGGGAGACCCAGTACTTC
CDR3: CASSSSIRETQYF

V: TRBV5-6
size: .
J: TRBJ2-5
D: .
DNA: TGTGCCAGCAGCTTGTTGGTCGCAGGGGAGACCCAGTACTTC
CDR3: CASSLLVAGETQYF

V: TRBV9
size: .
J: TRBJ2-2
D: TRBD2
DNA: TGTGCCAGCAGAGGATACGGACTAGCGGGAGGTTCCGGGGAGCTGTTTTTT
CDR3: CASRGYGLAGGSGELFF

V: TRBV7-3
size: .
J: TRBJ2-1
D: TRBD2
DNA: TGTGCCAGCAGCTTATTCAGCGGGGGCTACAATGAGCAGTTCTTC
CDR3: CASSLFSGGYNEQFF

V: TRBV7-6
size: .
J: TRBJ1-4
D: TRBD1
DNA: TGTGCCAGCCGTGGAGGGGGCAACAATGAAAAACTGTTTTTT
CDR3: CASRGGGNNEKLFF

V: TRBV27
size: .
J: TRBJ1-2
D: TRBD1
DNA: TGTGCCAGCAGTGGGAGGACAGGGGTCTTCGGCTACACCTTC
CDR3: CASSGRTGVFGYTF

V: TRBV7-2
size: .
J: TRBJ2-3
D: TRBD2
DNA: TGTGCCAGCATCGCGACTAGCGGGAGGGCCATCGATACGCAGTATTTT
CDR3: CASIATSGRAIDTQYF

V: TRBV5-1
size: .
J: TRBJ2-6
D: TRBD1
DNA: TGCGCCAGCAGCTACTGGCCGGGACAGGGATCCCCTGGGGCCAACGTCCTGACTTTC
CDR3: CASSYWPGQGSPGANVLTF

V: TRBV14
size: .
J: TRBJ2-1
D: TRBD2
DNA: TGTGCCAGCAGCAAAGGACTAGGACCATACAATGAGCAGTTCTTC
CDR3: CASSKGLGPYNEQFF

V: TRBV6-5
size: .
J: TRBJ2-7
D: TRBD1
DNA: TGTGCCAGCAGTGGAACGGGACAGGGCTACGAGCAGTACTTC
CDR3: CASSGTGQGYEQYF

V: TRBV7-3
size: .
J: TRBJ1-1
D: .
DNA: TGTGCCAGCACCCCAAATGCGGGTCGCACTGAAGCTTTCTTT
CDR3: CASTPNAGRTEAFF

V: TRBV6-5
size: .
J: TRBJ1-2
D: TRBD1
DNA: TGTGCCAGCAGTTACTCCCCACGGGACAGCTCCTATGGCTACACCTTC
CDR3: CASSYSPRDSSYGYTF

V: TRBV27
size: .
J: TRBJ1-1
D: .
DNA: TGTGCCAGCAGTTCACTAAGAGACACTGAAGCTTTCTTT
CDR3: CASSSLRDTEAFF

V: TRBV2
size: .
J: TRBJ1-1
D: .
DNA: TGTGCCAGCAGTGAAACACAGGGCCACACTGAAGCTTTCTTT
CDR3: CASSETQGHTEAFF

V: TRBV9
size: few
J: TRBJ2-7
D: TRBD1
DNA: TGTGCCAGCAGCACCGGGACAGGGATTTCCTACGAGCAGTACTTC
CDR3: CASSTGTGISYEQYF

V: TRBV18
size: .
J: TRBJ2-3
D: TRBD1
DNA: TGTGCCAGCTCACCCGCGACAGGGACAGATACGCAGTATTTT
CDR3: CASSPATGTDTQYF

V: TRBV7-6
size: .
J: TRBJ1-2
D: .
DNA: TGTGCCAGCAGCTCGCTTAGCGGAGTTCAGGACTATGGCTACACCTTC
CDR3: CASSSLSGVQDYGYTF

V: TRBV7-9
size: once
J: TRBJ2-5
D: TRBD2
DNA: TGTGCCAGCAGCTTACCGCTAGCGGAGAGGGAGACCCAGTACTTC
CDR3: CASSLPLAERETQYF

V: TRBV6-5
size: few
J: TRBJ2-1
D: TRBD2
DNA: TGTGCCAGCACCGTAGCGGGGAACTCCTACAATGAGCAGTTCTTC
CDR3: CASTVAGNSYNEQFF

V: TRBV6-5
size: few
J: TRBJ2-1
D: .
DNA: TGTGCCAGCAGTTACTTATCCCTAAATGAGCAGTTCTTC
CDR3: CASSYLSLNEQFF

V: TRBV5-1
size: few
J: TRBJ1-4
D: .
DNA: TGCGCCAGCAGCTTGCCCCAGGGCCCTATTGAAAAACTGTTTTTT
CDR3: CASSLPQGPIEKLFF

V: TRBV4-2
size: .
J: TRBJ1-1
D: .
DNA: TGTGCCAGCAGCCAAAGTGGGGGGGTCACTTGGACCACTGAAGCTTTCTTT
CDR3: CASSQSGGVTWTTEAFF

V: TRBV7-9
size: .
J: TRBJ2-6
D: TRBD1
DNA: TGTGCCAGCAGCTTACGGGACAGCCTCTCTGGGGCCAACGTCCTGACTTTC
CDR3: CASSLRDSLSGANVLTF

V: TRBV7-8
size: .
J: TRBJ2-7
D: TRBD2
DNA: TGTGCCAGCAGCTTAGCGATAGCGGGAGCCCCCTACGAGCAGTACTTC
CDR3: CASSLAIAGAPYEQYF

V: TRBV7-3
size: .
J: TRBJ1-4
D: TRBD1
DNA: TGTGCCAGCAGCGCGCGCTTCGGGGACAGGGGAGGAAAACTGTTTTTT
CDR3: CASSARFGDRGGKLFF

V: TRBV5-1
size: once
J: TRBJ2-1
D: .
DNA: TGCGCCAGCCGACGATCGGGACTTGCTTACAATGAGCAGTTCTTC
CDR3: CASRRSGLAYNEQFF

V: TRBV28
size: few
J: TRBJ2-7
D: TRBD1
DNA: TGTGCCAGCAGTTTTGGGCAGGGGGCTAGAGAGCAGTACTTC
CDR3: CASSFGQGAREQYF

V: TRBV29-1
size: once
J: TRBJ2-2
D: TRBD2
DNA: TGCAGCGTTTCTAGCGGGAGTTGGCCCGGGGAGCTGTTTTTT
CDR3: CSVSSGSWPGELFF

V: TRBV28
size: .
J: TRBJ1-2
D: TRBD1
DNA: TGTGCCATCCTCGACCGGGACAGTAACTATGGCTACACCTTC
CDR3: CAILDRDSNYGYTF

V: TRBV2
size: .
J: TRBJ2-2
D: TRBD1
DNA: TGTGCCAGCAGTGAAGGAGGGGGCTCCGGGGAGCTGTTTTTT
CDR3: CASSEGGGSGELFF

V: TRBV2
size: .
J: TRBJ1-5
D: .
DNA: TGTGCCAGCAGGGAAACGGGGAGAAAGCCCCAGCATTTT
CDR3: CASRETGRKPQHF

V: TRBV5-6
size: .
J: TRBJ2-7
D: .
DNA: TGTGCCAGCAGCTTGATGGTAGCCTACGAGCAGTACTTC
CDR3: CASSLMVAYEQYF

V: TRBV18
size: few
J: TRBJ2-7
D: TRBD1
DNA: TGTGCCAGCTCTTCCGGGACAGGGGTTTCCTACGAGCAGTACTTC
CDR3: CASSSGTGVSYEQYF